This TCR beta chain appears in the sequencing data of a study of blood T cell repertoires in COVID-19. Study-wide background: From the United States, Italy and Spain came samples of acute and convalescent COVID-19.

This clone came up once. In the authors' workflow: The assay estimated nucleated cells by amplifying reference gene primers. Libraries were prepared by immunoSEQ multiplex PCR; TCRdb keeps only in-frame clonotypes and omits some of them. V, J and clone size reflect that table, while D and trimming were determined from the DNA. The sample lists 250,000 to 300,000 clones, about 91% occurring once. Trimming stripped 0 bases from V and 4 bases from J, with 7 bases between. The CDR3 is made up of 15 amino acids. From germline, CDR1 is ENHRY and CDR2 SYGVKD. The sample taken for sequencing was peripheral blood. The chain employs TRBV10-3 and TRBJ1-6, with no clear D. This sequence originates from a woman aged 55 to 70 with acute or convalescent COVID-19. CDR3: CAISESRDYNSPLHF. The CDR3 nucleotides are TGTGCCATCAGTGAGTCCCGGGATTATAATTCACCCCTCCACTTT.